This T cell receptor (beta chain) is drawn from a study of T cell responses to AZD1222 COVID-19 vaccine. The CDR3 extends over 10 amino acids. CDR1 is MNHEY and CDR2 is SVGAGI in the germline V gene. Trimming pared 7 bases from V and 6 bases from J, leaving 7 bases between. As regards this clone: Its antigen is unidentified.

Assay used: immunoSEQ multiplex PCR; TCRdb lists only in-frame clones, some missing. Of roughly 120,000 clones listed, around 87% were seen once; the top ten hold around 4%. Study-wide results and limits: Mapped onto spike, vaccine-associated CD4 TCRs spanned it and were dominant at 160-218 and 743-854. Donors, mostly white British, included more females; clonal diversity was possibly underestimated. Close to half of spike-specific TCRs reportedly recognize unmutated variant regions. Compared with day 0, the breadth and depth of the Spike-specific TCR repertoire rose significantly after two doses of AZD1222.

Sample: peripheral blood, taken 28 days after the second AZD1222 dose. The chain combines TRBV6-5 with TRBJ2-7; D not certain. The TCR comes from an adult who received the AZD1222 COVID-19 vaccine. The CDR3 protein is CASMLGEQYF. The CDR3 bases are TGTGCCAGCATGTTAGGCGAGCAGTACTTC.